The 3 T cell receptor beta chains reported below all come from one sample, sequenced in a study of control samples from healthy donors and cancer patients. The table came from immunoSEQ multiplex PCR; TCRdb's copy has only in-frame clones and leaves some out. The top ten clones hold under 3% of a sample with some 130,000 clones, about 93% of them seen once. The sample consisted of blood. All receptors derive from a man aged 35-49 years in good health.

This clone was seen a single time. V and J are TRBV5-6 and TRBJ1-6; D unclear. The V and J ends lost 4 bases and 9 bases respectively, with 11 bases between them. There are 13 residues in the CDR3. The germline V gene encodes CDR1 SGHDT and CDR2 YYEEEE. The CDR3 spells CASSPAPGSPLHF. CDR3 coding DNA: TGTGCCAGCAGCCCCGCCCCGGGTTCACCCCTCCACTTT.

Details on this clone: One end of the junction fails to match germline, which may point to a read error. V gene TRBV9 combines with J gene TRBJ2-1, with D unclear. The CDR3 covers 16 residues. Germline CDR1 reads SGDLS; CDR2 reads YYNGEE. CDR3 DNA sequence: TGTGCCAGCAGCGGTTCCGGGTCGCCCACCTACAATGAGCAATTCTTC. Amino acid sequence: CASSGSGSPTYNEQFF. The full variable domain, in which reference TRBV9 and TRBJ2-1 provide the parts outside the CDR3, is DSGVTQTPKHLITATGQRVTLRCSPRSGDLSVYWYQQSLDQGLQFLIQYYNGEERAKGNILERFSAQQFPDLHSELNLSSLELGDSALYFCASSGSGSPTYNEQFFGPGTRLTVL.

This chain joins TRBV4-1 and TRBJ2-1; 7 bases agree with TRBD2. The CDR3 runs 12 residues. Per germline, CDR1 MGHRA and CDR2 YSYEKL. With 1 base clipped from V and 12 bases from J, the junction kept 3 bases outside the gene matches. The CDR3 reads CASSQGWGGQFF. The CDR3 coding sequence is TGCGCCAGCAGCCAAGGTTGGGGGGGGCAGTTCTTC.